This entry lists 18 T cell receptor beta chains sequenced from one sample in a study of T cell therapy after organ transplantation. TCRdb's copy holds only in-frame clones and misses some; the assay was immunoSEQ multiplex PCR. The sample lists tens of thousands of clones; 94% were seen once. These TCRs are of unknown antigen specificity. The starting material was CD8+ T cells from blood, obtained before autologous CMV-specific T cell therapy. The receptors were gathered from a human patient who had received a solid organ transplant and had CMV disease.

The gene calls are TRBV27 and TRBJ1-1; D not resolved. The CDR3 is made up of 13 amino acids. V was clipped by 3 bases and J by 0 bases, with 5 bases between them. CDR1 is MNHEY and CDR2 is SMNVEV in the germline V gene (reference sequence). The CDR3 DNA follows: TGTGCCAGCAGTTTCGGTCTGAACACTGAAGCTTTCTTT. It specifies CASSFGLNTEAFF.

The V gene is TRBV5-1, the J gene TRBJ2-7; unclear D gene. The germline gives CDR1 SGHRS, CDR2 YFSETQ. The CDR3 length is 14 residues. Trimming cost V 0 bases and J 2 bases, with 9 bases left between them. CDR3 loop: CASSLGQSTYEQYF. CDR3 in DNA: TGCGCCAGCAGCTTGGGACAATCGACCTACGAGCAGTACTTC.

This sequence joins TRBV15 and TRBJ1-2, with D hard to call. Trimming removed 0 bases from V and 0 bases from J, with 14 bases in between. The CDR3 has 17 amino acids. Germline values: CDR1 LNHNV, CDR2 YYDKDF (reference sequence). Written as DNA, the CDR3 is TGTGCCACCAGCAGAGACCTTCAGCCCAGTCCTAACTATGGCTACACCTTC. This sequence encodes CATSRDLQPSPNYGYTF.

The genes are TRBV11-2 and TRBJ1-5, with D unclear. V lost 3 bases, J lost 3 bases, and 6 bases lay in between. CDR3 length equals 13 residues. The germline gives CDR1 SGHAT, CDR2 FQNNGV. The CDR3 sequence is CASSLGYNQPQHF. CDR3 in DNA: TGTGCCAGCAGCTTGGGGTACAATCAGCCCCAGCATTTT.

CDR3 coding DNA: TGTGCCAGCAGCCGGGCTGGAACGGAGCAGTACTTC. It specifies CASSRAGTEQYF. The chain carries TRBV27 and TRBJ2-7; D remains unclear. The CDR3 spans 12 residues. The V end lost 6 bases, the J end lost 7 bases, and 13 bases lay between the germline ends. CDR1 is MNHEY, CDR2 SMNVEV, per germline (reference sequence).

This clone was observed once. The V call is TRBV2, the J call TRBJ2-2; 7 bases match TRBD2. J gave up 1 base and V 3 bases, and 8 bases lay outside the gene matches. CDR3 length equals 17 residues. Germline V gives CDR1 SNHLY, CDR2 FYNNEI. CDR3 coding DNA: TGTGCCAGCAGTGAGGCCCCGGGACTACTGAACACCGGGGAGCTGTTTTTT. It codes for CASSEAPGLLNTGELFF.

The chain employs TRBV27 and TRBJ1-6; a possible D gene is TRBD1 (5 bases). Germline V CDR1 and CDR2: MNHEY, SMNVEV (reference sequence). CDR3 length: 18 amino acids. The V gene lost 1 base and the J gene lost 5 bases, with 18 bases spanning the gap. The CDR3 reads CASSLLRGGGTDNSPLHF. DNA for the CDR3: TGTGCCAGCAGTTTATTGCGCGGGGGGGGGACTGATAATTCACCCCTCCACTTT.

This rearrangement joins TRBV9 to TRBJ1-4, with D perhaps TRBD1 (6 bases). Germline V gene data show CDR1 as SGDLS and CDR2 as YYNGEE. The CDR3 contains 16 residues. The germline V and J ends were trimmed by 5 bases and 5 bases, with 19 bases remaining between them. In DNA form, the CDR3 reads TGTGCCAGCAGTTATCGGGACATCCTAGGAAATGAAAAACTGTTTTTT. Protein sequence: CASSYRDILGNEKLFF.

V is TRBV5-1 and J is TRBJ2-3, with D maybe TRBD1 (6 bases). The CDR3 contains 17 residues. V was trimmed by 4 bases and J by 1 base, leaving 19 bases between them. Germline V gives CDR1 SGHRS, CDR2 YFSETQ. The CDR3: CASSVNRVGVRTDTQYF. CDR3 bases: TGCGCCAGCAGCGTGAACAGGGTGGGCGTTCGCACAGATACGCAGTATTTT.

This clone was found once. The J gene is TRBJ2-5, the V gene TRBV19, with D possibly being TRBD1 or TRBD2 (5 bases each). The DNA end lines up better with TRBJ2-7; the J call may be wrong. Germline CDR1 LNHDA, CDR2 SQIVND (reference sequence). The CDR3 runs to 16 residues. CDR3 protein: CASSMRRPGSSYEQYF. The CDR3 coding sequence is TGTGCCAGTAGTATGCGGAGGCCAGGGAGCTCCTACGAGCAGTACTTC.

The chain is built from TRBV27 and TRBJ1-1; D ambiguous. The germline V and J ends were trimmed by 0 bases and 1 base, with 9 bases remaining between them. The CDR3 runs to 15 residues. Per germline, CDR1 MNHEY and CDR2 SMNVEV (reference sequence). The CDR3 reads CASSLSWSGNTEAFF. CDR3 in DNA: TGTGCCAGCAGTTTATCATGGTCCGGGAACACTGAAGCTTTCTTT.

CDR3 in amino acids: CSVDGVGGLTGELFF. CDR3 coding DNA: TGCAGCGTTGACGGGGTGGGCGGGCTTACCGGGGAGCTGTTTTTT. The chain employs TRBV29-1 and TRBJ2-2; D is possibly TRBD2 (5 bases). Trimming pared 3 bases from V and 5 bases from J, leaving 16 bases between. The CDR3 runs 15 residues. Germline V gene sequence: CDR1 SQVTM, CDR2 ANQGSEA.

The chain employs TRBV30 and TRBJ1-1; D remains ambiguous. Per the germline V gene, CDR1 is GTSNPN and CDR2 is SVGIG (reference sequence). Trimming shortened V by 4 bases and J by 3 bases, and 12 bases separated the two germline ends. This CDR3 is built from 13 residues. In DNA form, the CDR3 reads TGTGCCTGGATCAGACGGTTGGACACTGAAGCTTTCTTT. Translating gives CAWIRRLDTEAFF.

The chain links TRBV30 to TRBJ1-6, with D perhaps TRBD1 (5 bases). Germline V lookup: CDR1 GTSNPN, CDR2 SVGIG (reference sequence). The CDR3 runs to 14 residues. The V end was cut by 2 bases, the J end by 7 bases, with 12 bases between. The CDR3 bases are TGTGCCTGGAGTCCCGGGGCAGGGAATTCACCCCTCCACTTT. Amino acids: CAWSPGAGNSPLHF.

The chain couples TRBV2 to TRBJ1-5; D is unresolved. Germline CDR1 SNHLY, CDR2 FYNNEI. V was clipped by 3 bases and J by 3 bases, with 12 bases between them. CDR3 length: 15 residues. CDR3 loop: CASSDPGGNNQPQHF. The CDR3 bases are TGTGCCAGCAGTGACCCCGGCGGCAACAATCAGCCCCAGCATTTT. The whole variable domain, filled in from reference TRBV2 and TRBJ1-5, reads EPEVTQTPSHQVTQMGQEVILRCVPISNHLYFYWYRQILGQKVEFLVSFYNNEISEKSEIFDDQFSVERPDGSNFTLKIRSTKLEDSAMYFCASSDPGGNNQPQHFGDGTRLSIL.

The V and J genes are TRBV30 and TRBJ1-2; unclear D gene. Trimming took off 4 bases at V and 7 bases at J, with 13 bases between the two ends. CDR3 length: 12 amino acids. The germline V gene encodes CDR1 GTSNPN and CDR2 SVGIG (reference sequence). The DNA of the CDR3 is TGTGCCTGGATGGTTGGGATGGGTGGCTACACCTTC. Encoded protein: CAWMVGMGGYTF.

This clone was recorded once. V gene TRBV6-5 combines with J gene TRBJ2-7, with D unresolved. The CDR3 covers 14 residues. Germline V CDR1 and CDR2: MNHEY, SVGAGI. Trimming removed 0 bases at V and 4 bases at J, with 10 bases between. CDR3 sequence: CASSYSKSGYEQYF. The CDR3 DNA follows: TGTGCCAGCAGTTACTCGAAGTCGGGTTACGAGCAGTACTTC.

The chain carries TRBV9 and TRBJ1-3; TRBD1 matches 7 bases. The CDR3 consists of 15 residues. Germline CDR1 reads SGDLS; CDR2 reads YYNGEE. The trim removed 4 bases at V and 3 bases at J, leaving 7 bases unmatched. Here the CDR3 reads CASSTHRGGGNTIYF. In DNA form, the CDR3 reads TGTGCCAGCAGCACCCACAGGGGTGGTGGAAACACCATATATTTT.